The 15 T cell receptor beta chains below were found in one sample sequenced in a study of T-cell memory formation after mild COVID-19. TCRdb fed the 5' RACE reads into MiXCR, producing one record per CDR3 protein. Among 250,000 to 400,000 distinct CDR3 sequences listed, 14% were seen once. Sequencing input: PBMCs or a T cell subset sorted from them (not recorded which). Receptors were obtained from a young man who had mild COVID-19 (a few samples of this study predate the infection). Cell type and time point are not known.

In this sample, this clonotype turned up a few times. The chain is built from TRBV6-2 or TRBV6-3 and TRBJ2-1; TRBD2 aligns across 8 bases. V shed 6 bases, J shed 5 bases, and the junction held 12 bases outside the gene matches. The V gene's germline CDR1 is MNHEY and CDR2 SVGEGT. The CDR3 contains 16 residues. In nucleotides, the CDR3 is TGTGCCAGCAGCGCGCCGGAGAGCGGGGGTGACAATGAGCAGTTCTTC. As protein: CASSAPESGGDNEQFF.

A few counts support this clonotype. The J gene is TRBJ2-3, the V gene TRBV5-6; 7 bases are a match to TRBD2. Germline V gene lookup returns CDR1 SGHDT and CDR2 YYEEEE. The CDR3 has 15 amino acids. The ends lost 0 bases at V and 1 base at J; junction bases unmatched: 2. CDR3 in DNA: TGTGCCAGCAGCTTGGACGCGGGAGGCACAGATACGCAGTATTTT. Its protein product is CASSLDAGGTDTQYF.

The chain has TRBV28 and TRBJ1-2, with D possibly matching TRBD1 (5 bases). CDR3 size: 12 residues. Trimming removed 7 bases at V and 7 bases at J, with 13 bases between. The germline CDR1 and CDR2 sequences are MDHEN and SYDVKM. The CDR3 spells CASTVSGVGYTF. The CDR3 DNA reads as TGTGCCAGCACGGTTTCGGGGGTTGGCTACACCTTC.

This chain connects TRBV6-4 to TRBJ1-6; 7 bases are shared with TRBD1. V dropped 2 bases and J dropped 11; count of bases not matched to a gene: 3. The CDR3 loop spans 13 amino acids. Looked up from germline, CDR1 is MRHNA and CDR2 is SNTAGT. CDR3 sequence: CASSDNQGAPLHF. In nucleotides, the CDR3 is TGTGCCAGCAGTGACAATCAGGGGGCACCCCTCCACTTT.

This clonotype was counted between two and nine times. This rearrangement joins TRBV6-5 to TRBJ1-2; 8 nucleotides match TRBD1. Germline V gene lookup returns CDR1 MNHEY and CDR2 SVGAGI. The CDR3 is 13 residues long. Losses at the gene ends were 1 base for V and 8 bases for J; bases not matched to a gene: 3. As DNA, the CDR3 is TGTGCCAGCAGTTACTTCAGGGGGCTCGGCTACACCTTC. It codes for CASSYFRGLGYTF.

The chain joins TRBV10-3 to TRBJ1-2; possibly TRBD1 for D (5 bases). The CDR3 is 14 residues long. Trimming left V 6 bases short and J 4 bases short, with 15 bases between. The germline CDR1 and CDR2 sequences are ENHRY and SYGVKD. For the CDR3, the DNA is TGTGCCATCAGAAGCAGGGATTGGGTCTATGGCTACACCTTC. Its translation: CAIRSRDWVYGYTF.

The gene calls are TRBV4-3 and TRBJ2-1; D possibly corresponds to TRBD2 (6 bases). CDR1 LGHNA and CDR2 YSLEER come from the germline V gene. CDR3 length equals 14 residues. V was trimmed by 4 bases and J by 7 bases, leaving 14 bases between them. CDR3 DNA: TGCGCCAGCAGCCGCGGCGGGGATTTGAATGAGCAGTTCTTC. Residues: CASSRGGDLNEQFF.

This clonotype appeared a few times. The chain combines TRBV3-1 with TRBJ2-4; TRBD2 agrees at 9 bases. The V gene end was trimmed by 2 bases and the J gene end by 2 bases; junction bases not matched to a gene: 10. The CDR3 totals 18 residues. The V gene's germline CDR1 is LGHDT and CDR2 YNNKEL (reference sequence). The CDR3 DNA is TGTGCCAGCAGCCAACGTATAGCGGGAGTCGGGACCAAAAACATTCAGTACTTC. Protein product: CASSQRIAGVGTKNIQYF.

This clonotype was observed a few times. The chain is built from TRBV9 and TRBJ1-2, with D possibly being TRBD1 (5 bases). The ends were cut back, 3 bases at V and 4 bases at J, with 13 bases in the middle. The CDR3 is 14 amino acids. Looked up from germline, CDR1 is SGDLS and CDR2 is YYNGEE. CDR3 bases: TGTGCCAGCAGCGGGGGTCTCGGGGGCTATGGCTACACCTTC. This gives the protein CASSGGLGGYGYTF.

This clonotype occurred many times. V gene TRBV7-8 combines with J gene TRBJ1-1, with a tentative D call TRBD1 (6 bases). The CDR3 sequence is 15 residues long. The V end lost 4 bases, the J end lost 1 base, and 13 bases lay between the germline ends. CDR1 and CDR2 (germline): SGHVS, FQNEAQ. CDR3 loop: CASSSLQGPNTEAFF. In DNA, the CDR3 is TGTGCCAGCAGCTCCCTACAGGGTCCGAACACTGAAGCTTTCTTT.

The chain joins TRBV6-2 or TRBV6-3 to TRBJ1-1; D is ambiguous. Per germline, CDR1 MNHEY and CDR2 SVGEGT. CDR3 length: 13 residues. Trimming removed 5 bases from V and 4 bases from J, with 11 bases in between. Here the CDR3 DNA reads TGTGCCAGCAGTGACGCTTTAGGCACTGAAGCTTTCTTT. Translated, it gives CASSDALGTEAFF.

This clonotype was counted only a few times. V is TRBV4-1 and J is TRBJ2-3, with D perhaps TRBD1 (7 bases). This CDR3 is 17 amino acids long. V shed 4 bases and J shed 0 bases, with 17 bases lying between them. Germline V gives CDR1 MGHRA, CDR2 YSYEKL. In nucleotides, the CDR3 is TGCGCCAGCAGCCGCCACGTGACAGGGACTAGCACAGATACGCAGTATTTT. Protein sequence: CASSRHVTGTSTDTQYF.

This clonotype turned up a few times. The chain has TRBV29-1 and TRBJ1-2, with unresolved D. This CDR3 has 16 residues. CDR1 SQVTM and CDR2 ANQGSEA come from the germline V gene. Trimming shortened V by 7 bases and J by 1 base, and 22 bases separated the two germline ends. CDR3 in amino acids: CSATLGTESFNYGYTF. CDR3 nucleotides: TGCAGCGCGACCCTGGGAACAGAATCATTTAACTATGGCTACACCTTC.

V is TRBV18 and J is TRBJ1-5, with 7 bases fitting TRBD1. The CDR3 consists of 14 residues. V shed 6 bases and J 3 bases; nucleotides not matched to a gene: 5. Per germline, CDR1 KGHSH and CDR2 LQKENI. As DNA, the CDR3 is TGTGCCAGCTCGCAGGGGGGCCCCAATCAGCCCCAGCATTTT. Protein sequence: CASSQGGPNQPQHF. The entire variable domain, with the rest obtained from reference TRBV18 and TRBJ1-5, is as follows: NAGVMQNPRHLVRRRGQEARLRCSPMKGHSHVYWYRQLPEEGLKFMVYLQKENIIDESGMPKERFSAEFPKEGPSILRIQQVVRGDSAAYFCASSQGGPNQPQHFGDGTRLSIL.

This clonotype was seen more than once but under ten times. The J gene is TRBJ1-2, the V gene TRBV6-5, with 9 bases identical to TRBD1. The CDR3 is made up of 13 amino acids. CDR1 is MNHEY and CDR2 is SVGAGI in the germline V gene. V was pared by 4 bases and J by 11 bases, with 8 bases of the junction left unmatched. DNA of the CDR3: TGTGCCAGCAGTTTAGGACAGGGGACCGGATACACCTTC. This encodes CASSLGQGTGYTF.